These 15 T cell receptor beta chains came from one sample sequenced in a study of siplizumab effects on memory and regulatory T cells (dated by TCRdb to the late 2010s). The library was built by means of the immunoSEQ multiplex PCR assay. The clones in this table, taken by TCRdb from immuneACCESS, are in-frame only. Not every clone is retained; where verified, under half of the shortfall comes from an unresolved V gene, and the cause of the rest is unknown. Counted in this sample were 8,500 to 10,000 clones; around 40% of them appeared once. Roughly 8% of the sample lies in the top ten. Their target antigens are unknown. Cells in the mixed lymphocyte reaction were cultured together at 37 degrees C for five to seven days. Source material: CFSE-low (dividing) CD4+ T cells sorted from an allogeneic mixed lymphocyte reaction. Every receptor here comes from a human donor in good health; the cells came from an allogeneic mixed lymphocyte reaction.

CDR3 in DNA: TGTGCCAGCAGTCCCTTGGGGTATGGCTACACCTTC. Encoded protein: CASSPLGYGYTF. This rearrangement joins TRBV28 to TRBJ1-2; D is unresolved. CDR1 MDHEN and CDR2 SYDVKM come from the germline V gene. Trimming removed 5 bases at V and 5 bases at J, with 9 bases between. The CDR3 totals 12 residues.

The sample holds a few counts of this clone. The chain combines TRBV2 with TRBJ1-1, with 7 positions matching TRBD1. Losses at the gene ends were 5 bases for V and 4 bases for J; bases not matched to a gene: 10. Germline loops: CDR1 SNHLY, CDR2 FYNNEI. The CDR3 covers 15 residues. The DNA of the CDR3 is TGTGCCAGCAGTTCGCGCGAGACAGGGACCACTGAAGCTTTCTTT. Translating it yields CASSSRETGTTEAFF.

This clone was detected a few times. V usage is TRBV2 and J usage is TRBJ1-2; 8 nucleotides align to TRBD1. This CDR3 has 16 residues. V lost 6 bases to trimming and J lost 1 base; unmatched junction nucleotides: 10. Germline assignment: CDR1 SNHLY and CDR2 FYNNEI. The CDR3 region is CASSLTRTGFNYGYTF. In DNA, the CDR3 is TGTGCCAGCAGCCTAACGCGGACAGGGTTTAACTATGGCTACACCTTC.

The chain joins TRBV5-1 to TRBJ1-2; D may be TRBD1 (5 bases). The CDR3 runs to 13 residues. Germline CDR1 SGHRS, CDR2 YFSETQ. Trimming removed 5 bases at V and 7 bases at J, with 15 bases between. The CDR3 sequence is CASSQGGSGGYTF. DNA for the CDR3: TGCGCCAGCAGTCAGGGAGGCTCGGGTGGCTACACCTTC.

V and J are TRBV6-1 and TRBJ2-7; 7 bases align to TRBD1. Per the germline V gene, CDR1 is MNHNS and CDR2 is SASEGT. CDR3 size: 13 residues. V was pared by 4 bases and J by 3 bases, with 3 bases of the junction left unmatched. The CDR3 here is CASSVTGVYEQYF. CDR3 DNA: TGTGCCAGCAGTGTTACAGGGGTCTACGAGCAGTACTTC.

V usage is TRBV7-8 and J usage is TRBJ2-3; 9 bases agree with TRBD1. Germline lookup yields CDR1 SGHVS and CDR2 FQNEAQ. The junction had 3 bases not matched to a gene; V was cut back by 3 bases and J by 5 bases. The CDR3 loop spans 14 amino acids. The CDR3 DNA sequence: TGTGCCAGCAGCTTGACAGGGGGTGAAGATACGCAGTATTTT. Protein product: CASSLTGGEDTQYF.

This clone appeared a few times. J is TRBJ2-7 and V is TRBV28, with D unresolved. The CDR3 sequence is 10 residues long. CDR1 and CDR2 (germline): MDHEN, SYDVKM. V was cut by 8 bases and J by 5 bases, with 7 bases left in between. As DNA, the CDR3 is TGTGCCAGCGGGTTCAACGAGCAGTACTTC. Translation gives CASGFNEQYF. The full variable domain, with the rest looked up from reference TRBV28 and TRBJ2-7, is DVKVTQSSRYLVKRTGEKVFLECVQDMDHENMFWYRQDPGLGLRLIYFSYDVKMKEKGDIPEGYSVSREKKERFSLILESASTNQTSMYLCASGFNEQYFGPGTRLTVT.

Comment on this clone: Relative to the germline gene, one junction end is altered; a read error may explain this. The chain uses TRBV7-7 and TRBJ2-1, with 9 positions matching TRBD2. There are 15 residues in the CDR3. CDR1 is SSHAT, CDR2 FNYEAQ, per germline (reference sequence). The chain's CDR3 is CASSPTSGRGGEQFF. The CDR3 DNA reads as TGTGCTAGCAGCCCGACTAGCGGTCGAGGCGGTGAGCAGTTCTTC.

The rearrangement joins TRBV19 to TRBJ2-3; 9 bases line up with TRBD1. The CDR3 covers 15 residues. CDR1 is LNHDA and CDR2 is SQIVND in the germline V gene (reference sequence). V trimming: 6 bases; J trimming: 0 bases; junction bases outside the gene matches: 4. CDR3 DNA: TGTGCCAGTAGAGGACAGGGGCTAAGCACAGATACGCAGTATTTT. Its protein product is CASRGQGLSTDTQYF.

The CDR3 loop is CATSASLGNTIYF. The CDR3 DNA is TGTGCCACTTCTGCGAGCCTGGGCAACACCATATATTTT. The J gene is TRBJ1-3, the V gene TRBV28, with D uncertain. Germline CDR1 and CDR2: MDHEN and SYDVKM. This CDR3 region has 13 residues. With 10 bases removed from V and 7 bases from J, the gap between germline ends came to 17 bases. Based on the CDR3 plus reference TRBV28 and TRBJ1-3, the full variable domain is DVKVTQSSRYLVKRTGEKVFLECVQDMDHENMFWYRQDPGLGLRLIYFSYDVKMKEKGDIPEGYSVSREKKERFSLILESASTNQTSMYLCATSASLGNTIYFGEGSWLTVV.

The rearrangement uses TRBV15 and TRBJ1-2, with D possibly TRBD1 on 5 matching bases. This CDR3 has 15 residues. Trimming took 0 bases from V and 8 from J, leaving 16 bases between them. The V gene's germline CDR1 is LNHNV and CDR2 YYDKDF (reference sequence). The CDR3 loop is CATSRDPRESRGYTF. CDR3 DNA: TGTGCCACCAGCAGAGATCCCAGGGAGAGTCGAGGCTACACCTTC.

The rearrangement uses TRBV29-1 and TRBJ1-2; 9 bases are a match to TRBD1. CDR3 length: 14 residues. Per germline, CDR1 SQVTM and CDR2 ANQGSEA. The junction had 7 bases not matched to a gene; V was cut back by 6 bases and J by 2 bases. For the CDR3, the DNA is TGCAGCGTCTCTATCGGGACAGGGAACTATGGCTACACCTTC. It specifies CSVSIGTGNYGYTF.

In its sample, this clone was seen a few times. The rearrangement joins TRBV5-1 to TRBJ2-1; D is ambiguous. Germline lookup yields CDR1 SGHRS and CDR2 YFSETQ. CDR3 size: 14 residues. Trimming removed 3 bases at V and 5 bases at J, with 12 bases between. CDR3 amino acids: CASSSLASDNEQFF. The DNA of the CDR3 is TGCGCCAGCAGCTCGCTGGCGAGTGACAATGAGCAGTTCTTC.

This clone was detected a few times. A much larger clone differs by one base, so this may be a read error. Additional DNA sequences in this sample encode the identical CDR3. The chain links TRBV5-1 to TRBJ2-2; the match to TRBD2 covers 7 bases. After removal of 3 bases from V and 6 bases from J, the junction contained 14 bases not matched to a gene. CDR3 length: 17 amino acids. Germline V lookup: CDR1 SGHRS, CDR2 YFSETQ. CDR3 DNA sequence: TGCGCCAGCAGCTCCCTGGGGGGGGGTCGAAGCGCCGGGGAGCTGTTTTTT. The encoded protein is CASSSLGGGRSAGELFF.

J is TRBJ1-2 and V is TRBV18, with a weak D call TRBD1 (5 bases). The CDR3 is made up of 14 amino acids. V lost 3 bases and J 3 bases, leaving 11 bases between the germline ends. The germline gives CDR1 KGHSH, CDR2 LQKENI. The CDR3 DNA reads TGTGCCAGCTCACCGCGCGGGGGGGACTATGGCTACACCTTC. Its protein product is CASSPRGGDYGYTF.